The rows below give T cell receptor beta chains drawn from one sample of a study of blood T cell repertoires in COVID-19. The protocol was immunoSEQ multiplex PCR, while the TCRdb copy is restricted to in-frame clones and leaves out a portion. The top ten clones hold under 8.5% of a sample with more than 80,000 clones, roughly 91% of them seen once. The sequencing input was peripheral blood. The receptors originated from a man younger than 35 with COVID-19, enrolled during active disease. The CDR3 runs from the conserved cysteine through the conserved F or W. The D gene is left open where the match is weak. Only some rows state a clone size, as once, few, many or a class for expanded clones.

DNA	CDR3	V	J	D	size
TGTGCCAGCAGCGCCATCCGGGACATACACATTCAGTACTTC	CASSAIRDIHIQYF	TRBV7-9	TRBJ2-4	.	once
TGTGCCAGCAGCCCAGGGGGGACATCATTTTACGAGCAGTACTTC	CASSPGGTSFYEQYF	TRBV9	TRBJ2-7	.	once
TGTGCCAGCAGTTTTCACGGGTTGGGGACTGGCACAGATACGCAGTATTTT	CASSFHGLGTGTDTQYF	TRBV28	TRBJ2-3	.	once
TGTGCCAGTAGTGCCGGGACAGGCCTCTACGAGCAGTACTTC	CASSAGTGLYEQYF	TRBV19	TRBJ2-7	TRBD1	.
TGTGCCAGCAGTGAATATAATCAGGGGCGAAGTGGCTACACCTTC	CASSEYNQGRSGYTF	TRBV25-1	TRBJ1-2	.	few
TGTGCCAGCAGCTTCTCCCGGGACAGAGCTGAAGCTTTCTTT	CASSFSRDRAEAFF	TRBV11-3	TRBJ1-1	TRBD1	.
TGTGCCAGCTCACCGAGCGGGGCCTACAATGAGCAGTTCTTC	CASSPSGAYNEQFF	TRBV18	TRBJ2-1	TRBD2	.
TGCGCCAGCAGCTGGGGACTGGGGACTGAAGCTTTCTTT	CASSWGLGTEAFF	TRBV5-1	TRBJ1-1	.	.
TGTGCCAGCAGCCAGGGACTCTCAATCGGGGAGCTGTTTTTT	CASSQGLSIGELFF	TRBV7-9	TRBJ2-2	.	.
TGTGCCAGCAGTCCGGGACTAGCGGGAAACTACGAGCAGTACTTC	CASSPGLAGNYEQYF	TRBV6-5	TRBJ2-7	TRBD2	.
TGCAGCGTCCCACGTAGGGGTCCTGGGGGCCAGAACACTGAAGCTTTCTTT	CSVPRRGPGGQNTEAFF	TRBV29-1	TRBJ1-1	.	.
TGTGCCAGCTCACCGAGGGCGGGGTCCTACAATGAGCAGTTCTTC	CASSPRAGSYNEQFF	TRBV18	TRBJ2-1	.	once
TGTGCCAGCAGCTTAGGGACAGGGCAGTTCTTC	CASSLGTGQFF	TRBV7-9	TRBJ2-1	TRBD1	.
TGTGCCAGCAGCTTAAGAGGGGGGAACACCGGGGAGCTGTTTTTT	CASSLRGGNTGELFF	TRBV7-2	TRBJ2-2	.	.
TGTGCCAGCAGTCAGAGCGGGAGGGCCGGGGAGACCCAGTACTTC	CASSQSGRAGETQYF	TRBV5-5	TRBJ2-5	TRBD2	once
TGCGCCAGCAGTGCTCAGGGGCGATACGAGCAGTACTTC	CASSAQGRYEQYF	TRBV10-1	TRBJ2-7	.	.
TGTGCCAGCAGTTTTGGCAGCTACAATGAGCAGTTCTTC	CASSFGSYNEQFF	TRBV12-3/TRBV12-4	TRBJ2-1	.	.
TGTGCCAGCAGACAGGGGGTCTCCTACGAGCAGTACTTC	CASRQGVSYEQYF	TRBV25-1	TRBJ2-7	TRBD1	.
TGTGCCAGCAGCTTGTGGGGCAAACCTTCGGGCTACACCTTC	CASSLWGKPSGYTF	TRBV5-8	TRBJ1-2	.	.
TGTGCCAGCAGCGACCCGACGGGGGATAATTCACCCCTCCACTTT	CASSDPTGDNSPLHF	TRBV7-9	TRBJ1-6	.	.
TGTGCCAGCAAGCTGGACAGGGGATTGGCCGGGGAGCTGTTTTTT	CASKLDRGLAGELFF	TRBV28	TRBJ2-2	TRBD1	.
TGTGCCAGCAGTTCCCCGGACAGCCGAGGGACTAGCGGGACCGCCTACGAGCAGTACTTC	CASSSPDSRGTSGTAYEQYF	TRBV28	TRBJ2-7	TRBD2	.
TGTGCCAGCAGCTTGGCCGGGTCAACTAATGAAAAACTGCTTTTT	CASSLAGSTNEKLLF	TRBV5-5	TRBJ1-4	.	.
TGTGCCAGCAGTTTTGGGACAGGGGTTGCGGGCGGCTACACCTTC	CASSFGTGVAGGYTF	TRBV27	TRBJ1-2	TRBD1	.
TGTGCCAGCAGTTATCAGAGTCTACGAGGGCAGTACTTC	CASSYQSLRGQYF	TRBV28	TRBJ2-7	.	.
TGTGCCAGCAGTTTAGAGGGCAACCGAAGGAACACTGAAGCTTTCTTT	CASSLEGNRRNTEAFF	TRBV28	TRBJ1-1	.	.
TGTGCCAGCAGTTTGCCAGGGTTCTATGGCTACACCTTC	CASSLPGFYGYTF	TRBV28	TRBJ1-2	.	.